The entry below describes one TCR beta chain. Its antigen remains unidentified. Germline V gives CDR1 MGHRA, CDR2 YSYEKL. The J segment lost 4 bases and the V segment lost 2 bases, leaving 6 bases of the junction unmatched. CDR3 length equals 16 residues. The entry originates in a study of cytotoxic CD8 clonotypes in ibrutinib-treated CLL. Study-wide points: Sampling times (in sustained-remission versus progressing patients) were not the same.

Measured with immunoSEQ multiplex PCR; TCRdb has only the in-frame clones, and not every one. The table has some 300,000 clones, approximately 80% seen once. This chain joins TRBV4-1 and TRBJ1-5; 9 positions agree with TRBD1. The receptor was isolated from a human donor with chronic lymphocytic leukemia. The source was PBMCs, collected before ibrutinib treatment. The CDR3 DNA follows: TGCGCCAGCAGCCAACCGCACAGGGGGCGGAATCAGCCCCAGCATTTT. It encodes CASSQPHRGRNQPQHF.